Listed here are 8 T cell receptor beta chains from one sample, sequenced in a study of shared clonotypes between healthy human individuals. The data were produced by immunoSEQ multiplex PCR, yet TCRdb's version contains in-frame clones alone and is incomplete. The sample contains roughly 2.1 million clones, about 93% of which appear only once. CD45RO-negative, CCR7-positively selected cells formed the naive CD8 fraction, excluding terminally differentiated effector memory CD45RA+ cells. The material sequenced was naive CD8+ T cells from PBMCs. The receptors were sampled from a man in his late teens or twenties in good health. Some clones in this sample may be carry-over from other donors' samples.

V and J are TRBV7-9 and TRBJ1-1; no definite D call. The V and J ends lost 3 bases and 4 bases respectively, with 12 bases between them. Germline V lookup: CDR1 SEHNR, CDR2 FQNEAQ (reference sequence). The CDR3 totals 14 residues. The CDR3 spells CASSLGFSGTEAFF. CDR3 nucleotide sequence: TGTGCCAGCAGCTTGGGGTTTTCCGGCACTGAAGCTTTCTTT.

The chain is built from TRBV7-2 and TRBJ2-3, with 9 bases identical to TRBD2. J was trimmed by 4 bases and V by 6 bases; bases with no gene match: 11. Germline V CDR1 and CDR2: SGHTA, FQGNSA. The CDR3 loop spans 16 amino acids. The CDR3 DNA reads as TGTGCCAGCAGTGCCCGACTAGCGGTGGGGGCAGATACGCAGTATTTT. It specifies CASSARLAVGADTQYF.

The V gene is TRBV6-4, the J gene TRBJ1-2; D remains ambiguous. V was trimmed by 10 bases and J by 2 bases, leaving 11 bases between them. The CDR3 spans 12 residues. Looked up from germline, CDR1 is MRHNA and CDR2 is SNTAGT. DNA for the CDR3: TGTGCCACTCACAACGGGAACTATGGCTACACCTTC. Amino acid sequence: CATHNGNYGYTF.

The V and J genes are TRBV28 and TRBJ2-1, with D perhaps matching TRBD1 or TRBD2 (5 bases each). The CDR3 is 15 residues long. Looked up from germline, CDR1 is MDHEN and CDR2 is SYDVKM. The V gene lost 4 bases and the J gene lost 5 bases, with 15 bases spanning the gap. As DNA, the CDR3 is TGTGCCAGCAGTTCGACGGGGCCCTCAAACAATGAGCAGTTCTTC. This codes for CASSSTGPSNNEQFF. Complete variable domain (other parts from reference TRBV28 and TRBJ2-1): DVKVTQSSRYLVKRTGEKVFLECVQDMDHENMFWYRQDPGLGLRLIYFSYDVKMKEKGDIPEGYSVSREKKERFSLILESASTNQTSMYLCASSSTGPSNNEQFFGPGTRLTVL.

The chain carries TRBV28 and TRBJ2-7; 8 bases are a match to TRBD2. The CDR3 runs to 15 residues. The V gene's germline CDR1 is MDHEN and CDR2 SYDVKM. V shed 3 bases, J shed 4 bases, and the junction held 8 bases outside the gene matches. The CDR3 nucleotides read TGTGCCAGCAGTTTTGGCGGGAGGCCGCCATACGAGCAGTACTTC. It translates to CASSFGGRPPYEQYF.

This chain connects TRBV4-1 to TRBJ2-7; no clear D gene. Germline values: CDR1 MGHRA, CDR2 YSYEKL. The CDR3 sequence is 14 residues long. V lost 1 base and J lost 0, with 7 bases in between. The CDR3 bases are TGCGCCAGCAGCCAAGGGCCGTTCTCCTACGAGCAGTACTTC. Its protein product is CASSQGPFSYEQYF.

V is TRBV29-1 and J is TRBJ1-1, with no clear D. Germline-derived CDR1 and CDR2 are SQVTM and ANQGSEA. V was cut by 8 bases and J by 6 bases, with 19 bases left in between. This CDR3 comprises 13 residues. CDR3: CSTLGGGGPEAFF. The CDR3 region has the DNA TGCAGCACTCTGGGTGGAGGAGGGCCTGAAGCTTTCTTT.

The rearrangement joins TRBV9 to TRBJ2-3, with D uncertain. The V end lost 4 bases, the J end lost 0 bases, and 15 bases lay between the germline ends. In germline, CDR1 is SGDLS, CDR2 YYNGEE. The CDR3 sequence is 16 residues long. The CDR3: CASSHNLPASTDTQYF. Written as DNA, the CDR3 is TGTGCCAGCAGCCACAATCTGCCAGCTAGCACAGATACGCAGTATTTT.